The 31 T cell receptor beta chains listed next were all sequenced from one sample in a study of OX40 agonist ivuxolimab in advanced cancers. Generated by immunoSEQ multiplex PCR, the TCRdb table keeps only in-frame clones and is missing some. This sample has 40,000 to 45,000 clones; about 88% occur once, and the top ten carry approximately 13%. The sequences come from CD4+ or CD8+ T cells sorted from blood, collected in a trial of the OX40 agonist ivuxolimab. The source of these receptors is an adult with an advanced solid tumor such as melanoma, head and neck, liver or kidney cancer.

The chain links TRBV29-1 to TRBJ2-5; possibly TRBD1 or TRBD2 for D (5 bases each). Germline loops: CDR1 SQVTM, CDR2 ANQGSEA. Trimming cost V 8 bases and J 5 bases, with 15 bases left between them. This CDR3 is 12 amino acids long. The CDR3 coding sequence is TGCAGCCAAATGGGACCCTCCGAGACCCAGTACTTC. Translation: CSQMGPSETQYF.

This clone was counted a single time. The chain links TRBV6-5 to TRBJ1-2; 8 bases align to TRBD1. Germline values: CDR1 MNHEY, CDR2 SVGAGI. The CDR3 totals 13 residues. Trimming at V came to 6 bases and at J to 10 bases, leaving 10 bases not matched to a gene. The CDR3 spells CASSQGTGGYYTF. CDR3 nucleotides: TGTGCCAGCAGCCAGGGGACAGGAGGATACTACACCTTC.

The chain joins TRBV18 to TRBJ2-7; tentative D call: TRBD1 (6 bases). The V end was cut by 2 bases, the J end by 2 bases, with 10 bases between. The length of the CDR3 is 14 residues. Germline CDR1 and CDR2: KGHSH and LQKENI. This CDR3 is CASSPDRTAYEQYF. As DNA, the CDR3 is TGTGCCAGCTCACCAGACAGGACAGCCTACGAGCAGTACTTC. Together with reference TRBV18 and TRBJ2-7, the CDR3 gives the full variable domain: NAGVMQNPRHLVRRRGQEARLRCSPMKGHSHVYWYRQLPEEGLKFMVYLQKENIIDESGMPKERFSAEFPKEGPSILRIQQVVRGDSAAYFCASSPDRTAYEQYFGPGTRLTVT.

This chain's CDR3 is CASSGSSGANVLTF. CDR3 sequence (DNA): TGTGCCAGCAGTGGGAGCTCTGGGGCCAACGTCCTGACTTTC. This chain uses TRBV27 with TRBJ2-6, with D tentatively TRBD2 (5 bases). The V and J ends lost 5 bases and 0 bases respectively, with 5 bases between them. This CDR3 is 14 amino acids long. Germline V gives CDR1 MNHEY, CDR2 SMNVEV (reference sequence). Full variable domain (remainder filled in from reference TRBV27 and TRBJ2-6): EAQVTQNPRYLITVTGKKLTVTCSQNMNHEYMSWYRQDPGLGLRQIYYSMNVEVTDKGDVPEGYKVSRKEKRNFPLILESPSPNQTSLYFCASSGSSGANVLTFGAGSRLTVL.

This chain links TRBV5-1 with TRBJ2-5; D gene uncertain. The germline V gene encodes CDR1 SGHRS and CDR2 YFSETQ. V shed 4 bases and J shed 2 bases, with 3 bases lying between them. The CDR3 has 11 residues. The CDR3, as DNA: TGCGCCAGCAGCCAACAAGAGACCCAGTACTTC. Residues: CASSQQETQYF.

The rearrangement joins TRBV5-1 to TRBJ2-5, with D possibly called TRBD1 or TRBD2 (5 bases each). Between the trimmed V and J ends, which lost 4 bases and 2 bases, there was a span of 12 bases. Germline V gene lookup returns CDR1 SGHRS and CDR2 YFSETQ. The CDR3 is 14 amino acids. CDR3 protein: CASSQGPPQETQYF. CDR3 sequence (DNA): TGCGCCAGCAGCCAGGGACCTCCTCAAGAGACCCAGTACTTC.

The chain carries TRBV19 and TRBJ1-5; D unclear. The ends were cut back, 7 bases at V and 4 bases at J, with 20 bases in the middle. The CDR3 covers 16 residues. CDR1 LNHDA and CDR2 SQIVND come from the germline V gene (reference sequence). The CDR3 protein is CASNPSTRGGNQPQHF. CDR3 nucleotide sequence: TGTGCCAGTAACCCGTCCACCCGGGGTGGGAATCAGCCCCAGCATTTT. The full variable domain, with the rest looked up from reference TRBV19 and TRBJ1-5, is DGGITQSPKYLFRKEGQNVTLSCEQNLNHDAMYWYRQDPGQGLRLIYYSQIVNDFQKGDIAEGYSVSREKKESFPLTVTSAQKNPTAFYLCASNPSTRGGNQPQHFGDGTRLSIL.

This clone was counted once. This chain connects TRBV5-1 to TRBJ2-1; tentative D call: TRBD2 (6 bases). Germline CDR1 is SGHRS and CDR2 is YFSETQ. The CDR3 is made up of 15 amino acids. Trimming left V 4 bases short and J 0 bases short, with 11 bases between. The CDR3 loop is CASSRLASSYNEQFF. In DNA, the CDR3 is TGCGCCAGCAGCCGTCTAGCGAGCTCCTACAATGAGCAGTTCTTC.

The chain combines TRBV20-1 with TRBJ1-3; D unresolved. Per germline, CDR1 DFQATT and CDR2 SNEGSKA (reference sequence). The CDR3 has 11 amino acids. V lost 3 bases, J lost 12 bases, and 12 bases lay in between. In DNA, the CDR3 is TGCAGTGCTAGCCCCCGAATTGGCATATATTTT. It is translated as CSASPRIGIYF.

This chain joins TRBV19 and TRBJ2-3; 10 nucleotides match TRBD2. Per the germline V gene, CDR1 is LNHDA and CDR2 is SQIVND (reference sequence). V dropped 10 bases and J dropped 5; count of bases not matched to a gene: 15. This CDR3 region has 16 residues. The CDR3 DNA follows: TGTGCCACCCTCCCCAGCGGGAGGGCCAACGTAGATACGCAGTATTTT. This codes for CATLPSGRANVDTQYF.

The chain links TRBV7-9 to TRBJ1-3, with a weak D call TRBD1 (5 bases). The V gene's germline CDR1 is SEHNR and CDR2 FQNEAQ (reference sequence). This CDR3 has 14 amino acids. V lost 2 bases and J lost 0, with 5 bases in between. The CDR3 DNA reads as TGTGCCAGCAGCTTAAGGGGCTCTGGAAACACCATATATTTT. Residues: CASSLRGSGNTIYF.

The genes are TRBV28 and TRBJ2-5, with D maybe TRBD1 (5 bases). Germline assignment: CDR1 MDHEN and CDR2 SYDVKM. The CDR3 length is 14 residues. V was shortened by 2 bases and J by 5 bases, with 12 bases between the two germline ends. The CDR3 loop reads CASSLVGARETQYF. CDR3 in DNA: TGTGCCAGCAGTTTAGTAGGGGCCAGGGAGACCCAGTACTTC.

This chain connects TRBV10-3 to TRBJ1-1; TRBD1 is a possible D gene (5 bases). Per germline, CDR1 ENHRY and CDR2 SYGVKD. Trimming stripped 0 bases from V and 3 bases from J, with 14 bases between. The CDR3 has 16 residues. This CDR3 reads CAISESIGAGDTEAFF. CDR3 nucleotides: TGTGCCATCAGTGAGTCGATAGGGGCTGGGGACACTGAAGCTTTCTTT.

V usage is TRBV19 and J usage is TRBJ2-4; TRBD2 matches at 10 bases. The V gene's germline CDR1 is LNHDA and CDR2 SQIVND (reference sequence). The length of the CDR3 is 20 residues. Trimming at V came to 2 bases and at J to 2 bases, leaving 15 bases not matched to a gene. The CDR3 loop reads CASSIYGTGTSDITKNIQYF. CDR3 nucleotide sequence: TGTGCCAGTAGTATATACGGGACCGGGACTAGCGATATAACCAAAAACATTCAGTACTTC.

This chain connects TRBV27 to TRBJ2-7; 14 bases fit TRBD2. CDR1 and CDR2 from the germline V gene are MNHEY and SMNVEV (reference sequence). With 6 bases clipped from V and 0 bases from J, the junction kept 4 bases outside the gene matches. There are 16 residues in the CDR3. The CDR3 here is CASRTTSGRGSYEQYF. The CDR3 coding sequence is TGTGCCAGCAGGACGACTAGCGGGAGGGGCTCCTACGAGCAGTACTTC.

V usage is TRBV6-6 and J usage is TRBJ1-5, with D unclear. CDR3 length: 11 amino acids. V lost 5 bases, J lost 6 bases, and 5 bases lay in between. The germline V gene encodes CDR1 MNHNY and CDR2 SVGAGI (reference sequence). The CDR3 here is CASSSGQPQHF. The CDR3 nucleotides read TGTGCCAGCAGTAGTGGTCAGCCCCAGCATTTT.

This rearrangement joins TRBV7-6 to TRBJ2-5; 9 bases fit TRBD2. Germline V CDR1 and CDR2: SGHVS, FNYEAQ. The CDR3 runs 14 residues. Trimming took 4 bases from V and 4 from J; bases not matched to a gene: 4. The DNA for the CDR3 is TGTGCCAGCAGCTCTTCAGCGGGAGGAGAGACCCAGTACTTC. Translating gives CASSSSAGGETQYF.

The chain has TRBV13 and TRBJ2-5, with D perhaps matching TRBD1 (8 bases). V lost 4 bases and J 4 bases, leaving 16 bases between the germline ends. Per germline, CDR1 PRHDT and CDR2 FYEKMQ (reference sequence). The CDR3 is 15 residues long. CDR3 DNA: TGTGCCAGCAGCTCAGAAAACAGGGGGGGAGAGACCCAGTACTTC. Encoded protein: CASSSENRGGETQYF.

The chain employs TRBV5-4 and TRBJ2-7, with D possibly being TRBD1 or TRBD2 (5 bases each). The CDR3 consists of 15 residues. Germline lookup yields CDR1 SGHNT and CDR2 YYREEE (reference sequence). The V end was cut by 2 bases, the J end by 6 bases, with 18 bases between. CDR3 DNA: TGTGCCAGCAGCTTAAACCGGGGCCGAGGCTCCGAGCAGTACTTC. Amino acid sequence: CASSLNRGRGSEQYF. Drawing the rest from reference TRBV5-4 and TRBJ2-7, the complete variable domain is ETGVTQSPTHLIKTRGQQVTLRCSSQSGHNTVSWYQQALGQGPQFIFQYYREEENGRGNFPPRFSGLQFPNYSSELNVNALELDDSALYLCASSLNRGRGSEQYFGPGTRLTVT.

This rearrangement joins TRBV27 to TRBJ2-2; D is perhaps TRBD1 (5 bases). This CDR3 spans 13 amino acids. V lost 6 bases and J 3 bases, leaving 8 bases between the germline ends. CDR1 is MNHEY and CDR2 is SMNVEV in the germline V gene (reference sequence). DNA for the CDR3: TGTGCCAGCAGAGCAGGGTACACCGGGGAGCTGTTTTTT. Its protein product is CASRAGYTGELFF.

The V gene is TRBV19, the J gene TRBJ2-1; D is uncertain. The CDR3 consists of 17 residues. Trimming removed 6 bases at V and 0 bases at J, with 18 bases between. Germline CDR1 and CDR2: LNHDA and SQIVND (reference sequence). The CDR3 bases are TGTGCCAGTAGCCGGATGGTAGCCCAAACCTCCTACAATGAGCAGTTCTTC. Its protein is CASSRMVAQTSYNEQFF.

This chain links TRBV7-3 with TRBJ2-7; 9 nucleotides align to TRBD1. The germline V gene has CDR1 SGHTA and CDR2 FQGTGA. V lost 3 bases, J lost 3 bases, and 6 bases stayed unmatched. The CDR3 spans 15 residues. Here the CDR3 reads CASSLGQGLLYEQYF. CDR3 nucleotides: TGTGCCAGCAGCTTGGGACAGGGCCTACTCTACGAGCAGTACTTC.

The J gene is TRBJ2-7, the V gene TRBV30; 10 positions agree with TRBD1. The CDR3 is 14 residues long. Per the germline V gene, CDR1 is GTSNPN and CDR2 is SVGIG (reference sequence). Trimming took 0 bases from V and 6 from J; bases not matched to a gene: 5. Here the CDR3 reads CAWSVDRGHREQYF. DNA of the CDR3: TGTGCCTGGAGTGTCGACAGGGGGCATCGCGAGCAGTACTTC.

The chain is built from TRBV5-1 and TRBJ2-3; D assignment may be TRBD1 or TRBD2 (6 bases each). In germline, CDR1 is SGHRS, CDR2 YFSETQ. This CDR3 has 17 amino acids. V was shortened by 3 bases and J by 13 bases, with 30 bases between the two germline ends. The CDR3 is CASSSGGGRLAHRYEYF. The CDR3, as DNA: TGCGCCAGCAGCTCAGGAGGGGGGAGATTGGCACACAGATACGAGTATTTT.

This sequence joins TRBV23-1 and TRBJ1-6, with no clear D. TRBV23-1 falls under the ORF class, with uncertain function. The V gene lost 2 bases and the J gene lost 11 bases, with 13 bases spanning the gap. The CDR3 is 14 residues long. CDR3 DNA sequence: TGCGCCAGCAGTCAAAAACTACAGATGCCACCCCTCCACTTT. Its protein product is CASSQKLQMPPLHF.

This clone was observed a few times. This chain links TRBV6-4 with TRBJ1-5; maybe TRBD1 (5 bases). Germline V gene sequence: CDR1 MRHNA, CDR2 SNTAGT. The V end was cut by 2 bases, the J end by 6 bases, with 11 bases between. The CDR3 has 14 amino acids. The CDR3: CASSDGGAGQPQHF. In DNA form, the CDR3 reads TGTGCCAGCAGTGACGGAGGGGCGGGTCAGCCCCAGCATTTT.

The rearrangement uses TRBV30 and TRBJ2-3; possibly TRBD2 for D (5 bases). The CDR3 contains 14 residues. The V end lost 3 bases, the J end lost 2 bases, and 12 bases lay between the germline ends. Germline loops: CDR1 GTSNPN, CDR2 SVGIG (reference sequence). The CDR3 nucleotides read TGTGCCTGGAGCGGCGGGCCTTCCACAGATACGCAGTATTTT. Translating it yields CAWSGGPSTDTQYF.

The V gene is TRBV29-1, the J gene TRBJ1-1, with D unclear. Germline loops: CDR1 SQVTM, CDR2 ANQGSEA. Trimming left V 6 bases short and J 0 bases short, with 2 bases between. The CDR3 is 10 residues long. CDR3 bases: TGCAGCGTCTTGAACACTGAAGCTTTCTTT. Its translation: CSVLNTEAFF.

The rearrangement joins TRBV9 to TRBJ1-6, with TRBD1 matching 8 bases. V was clipped by 3 bases and J by 6 bases; unmatched bases: 5. The CDR3 runs to 15 residues. Germline CDR1 is SGDLS and CDR2 is YYNGEE. The CDR3 sequence: CASSGGQGSNSPLHF. In DNA, the CDR3 is TGTGCCAGCAGCGGAGGACAGGGCTCTAATTCACCCCTCCACTTT.

A note on this clone: At one end, the junction sequence differs from germline, possibly due to a read error. The rearrangement links TRBV18 to TRBJ2-1, with unresolved D. CDR3 length: 14 amino acids. Germline assignment: CDR1 KGHSH and CDR2 LQKENI. CDR3 coding DNA: TGTGCCAGCTCATCACCCGAGGACTACAATGAGCAGTTCTTC. Residues: CASSSPEDYNEQFF.

The chain has TRBV28 and TRBJ2-5, with D possibly being TRBD1 (5 bases). The CDR3 is 13 residues long. Germline lookup yields CDR1 MDHEN and CDR2 SYDVKM. Trimming took off 6 bases at V and 4 bases at J, with 12 bases between the two ends. The chain's CDR3 is CASRGTGRETQYF. CDR3 DNA: TGTGCCAGCAGGGGAACAGGACGAGAGACCCAGTACTTC.